The 14 T cell receptor beta chains given below trace back to one sample, sequenced in a study of long-term antiretroviral therapy in people with HIV. Running of the v3.0 immunoSEQ assay took place at survey level. This table comes from immunoSEQ multiplex PCR, and its TCRdb copy is limited to in-frame clones, with some not included. The data show 16,000 or so clones, 88% seen once. The sequencing used unsorted PBMCs, collected 0.7 years before starting antiretroviral therapy. These receptor sequences come from a man in his fifties or sixties with HIV.

The chain combines TRBV11-2 with TRBJ1-1; a possible D gene is TRBD1 (6 bases). The V end was cut by 1 base, the J end by 4 bases, with 10 bases between. This CDR3 region has 14 residues. Germline-derived CDR1 and CDR2 are SGHAT and FQNNGV. CDR3 protein: CASSLVRGVTEAFF. In DNA form, the CDR3 reads TGTGCCAGCAGCTTAGTTAGGGGGGTCACTGAAGCTTTCTTT.

The rearrangement links TRBV7-3 to TRBJ1-1; no clear D gene. CDR1 is SGHTA, CDR2 FQGTGA, per germline. This CDR3 has 14 amino acids. The V gene lost 4 bases and the J gene lost 2 bases, with 11 bases spanning the gap. The CDR3 protein is CASSSWTANTEAFF. CDR3 in DNA: TGTGCCAGCAGCTCATGGACGGCCAACACTGAAGCTTTCTTT.

The gene calls are TRBV7-2 and TRBJ2-2, with 10 bases aligning to TRBD1. This CDR3 has 15 residues. Germline CDR1 reads SGHTA; CDR2 reads FQGNSA. V trimming: 4 bases; J trimming: 4 bases; junction bases outside the gene matches: 3. This CDR3 reads CASSSRTGGTGELFF. For the CDR3, the DNA is TGTGCCAGCAGCTCTCGGACAGGGGGCACCGGGGAGCTGTTTTTT.

This sequence joins TRBV4-3 and TRBJ2-7; D gene uncertain. V was shortened by 4 bases and J by 0 bases, with 13 bases between the two germline ends. Germline assignment: CDR1 LGHNA and CDR2 YSLEER. The CDR3 contains 15 residues. This CDR3 is CASSPLIGPSYEQYF. In nucleotides, the CDR3 is TGCGCCAGCAGCCCGTTAATTGGACCCTCCTACGAGCAGTACTTC.

This clone was seen a handful of times. The chain employs TRBV5-4 and TRBJ1-6; TRBD1 might be the D (5 bases). The V gene lost 0 bases and the J gene lost 14 bases, with 15 bases spanning the gap. Germline V gives CDR1 SGHNT, CDR2 YYREEE (reference sequence). CDR3 length: 14 residues. CDR3 DNA: TGTGCCAGCAGCTTGGATCCGGCAGGGTCAGCCCTCCACTTT. This translates into CASSLDPAGSALHF. Drawing the rest from reference TRBV5-4 and TRBJ1-6, the complete variable domain is ETGVTQSPTHLIKTRGQQVTLRCSSQSGHNTVSWYQQALGQGPQFIFQYYREEENGRGNFPPRFSGLQFPNYSSELNVNALELDDSALYLCASSLDPAGSALHFGNGTRLTVT.

CDR3 coding DNA: TGTGCCAGCAGCAGGACAGGGGGCAGGTACGAGCAGTACTTC. It translates to CASSRTGGRYEQYF. The J gene is TRBJ2-7, the V gene TRBV5-6; 11 bases match TRBD1. Per the germline V gene, CDR1 is SGHDT and CDR2 is YYEEEE. The junction had 4 bases not matched to a gene; V was cut back by 4 bases and J by 4 bases. This CDR3 contains 14 residues.

A few counts support this clone. This chain uses TRBV7-3 with TRBJ2-7; 7 bases align to TRBD2. After removal of 4 bases from V and 0 bases from J, the junction contained 6 bases not matched to a gene. Per germline, CDR1 SGHTA and CDR2 FQGTGA. The CDR3 totals 15 residues. The CDR3 DNA is TGTGCCAGCAGCTCTCAGGGAGGGCGCTCCTACGAGCAGTACTTC. Its translation: CASSSQGGRSYEQYF. The whole variable domain, remainder taken from reference TRBV7-3 and TRBJ2-7, is GAGVSQTPSNKVTEKGKYVELRCDPISGHTALYWYRQSLGQGPEFLIYFQGTGAADDSGLPNDRFFAVRPEGSVSTLKIQRTERGDSAVYLCASSSQGGRSYEQYFGPGTRLTVT.

The rearrangement links TRBV7-3 to TRBJ2-7; 12 nucleotides line up with TRBD2. V dropped 2 bases and J dropped 6; count of bases not matched to a gene: 8. The CDR3 is made up of 16 amino acids. The germline CDR1 and CDR2 sequences are SGHTA and FQGTGA. In nucleotides, the CDR3 is TGTGCCAGCAGCTTAGAACTAGCGGGGGGCCTATCCGAGCAGTACTTC. Its protein product is CASSLELAGGLSEQYF.

The chain couples TRBV10-1 to TRBJ2-1; D perhaps matches TRBD2 (6 bases). Germline CDR1 WNHNN, CDR2 SYGVQD (reference sequence). The CDR3 has 14 residues. Trimming took 8 bases from V and 8 from J, leaving 19 bases between them. CDR3 region: CASGAYPGVDEQFF. CDR3 in DNA: TGCGCCAGCGGGGCGTATCCGGGGGTCGATGAGCAGTTCTTC.

This clone was recorded a few times. This chain connects TRBV5-1 to TRBJ2-7; D unclear. The V end lost 3 bases, the J end lost 1 base, and 11 bases lay between the germline ends. CDR1 and CDR2 from the germline V gene are SGHRS and YFSETQ. The CDR3 length is 14 residues. CDR3 region: CASSSASGSYEQYF. The CDR3 DNA reads as TGCGCCAGCAGCTCCGCTTCCGGATCCTACGAGCAGTACTTC. Using reference TRBV5-1 and TRBJ2-7 for the parts outside the CDR3, the full variable domain is KAGVTQTPRYLIKTRGQQVTLSCSPISGHRSVSWYQQTPGQGLQFLFEYFSETQRNKGNFPGRFSGRQFSNSRSEMNVSTLELGDSALYLCASSSASGSYEQYFGPGTRLTVT.

The chain joins TRBV19 to TRBJ1-1; the D is unclear. The ends were cut back, 3 bases at V and 5 bases at J, with 10 bases in the middle. CDR3 length: 13 amino acids. Germline V gene lookup returns CDR1 LNHDA and CDR2 SQIVND (reference sequence). The CDR3 loop reads CASSIRWGTEAFF. In DNA, the CDR3 is TGTGCCAGTAGTATTAGGTGGGGAACTGAAGCTTTCTTT.

The V gene is TRBV15, the J gene TRBJ1-1; D gene ambiguous. Germline V gene lookup returns CDR1 LNHNV and CDR2 YYDKDF (reference sequence). V was cut by 1 base and J by 1 base, with 7 bases left in between. The CDR3 covers 14 residues. CDR3 region: CATSRVRQNTEAFF. CDR3 DNA: TGTGCCACCAGCAGAGTACGACAGAACACTGAAGCTTTCTTT.

The chain uses TRBV4-3 and TRBJ1-3, with D tentatively TRBD1 (5 bases). V lost 0 bases and J lost 4, with 10 bases in between. CDR1 LGHNA and CDR2 YSLEER come from the germline V gene. The CDR3 is 15 residues long. The CDR3 loop reads CASSQDSGIGNTIYF. Written as DNA, the CDR3 is TGCGCCAGCAGCCAAGACTCAGGGATCGGAAACACCATATATTTT.

The chain employs TRBV28 and TRBJ2-5, with D uncertain. With 2 bases removed from V and 7 bases from J, the gap between germline ends came to 8 bases. CDR3 size: 12 residues. From germline, CDR1 is MDHEN and CDR2 SYDVKM. This chain's CDR3 is CASSLRFGTQYF. CDR3 coding DNA: TGTGCCAGCAGTTTAAGGTTCGGGACCCAGTACTTC.